The T cell receptor (beta chain) under discussion was sequenced for a study of blood T cell repertoires in COVID-19. Measured with immunoSEQ multiplex PCR; TCRdb has only the in-frame clones, and not every one. In the table there are about 200,000 clones, 80% to 90% of which are singletons. This CDR3 has 15 amino acids. The TCR comes from a woman at least 80 years old with acute or convalescent COVID-19. Sequencing was done on a sample of peripheral blood. V and J are TRBV21-1 and TRBJ2-1; TRBD2, the table's D call, was not compared with the DNA. TRBV21-1 counts as a pseudogene. The CDR3 spells CASWQREEPLNEQFF. The CDR3 DNA is TGTGCCAGCTGGCAGCGGGAGGAACCCCTCAATGAGCAGTTCTTC.